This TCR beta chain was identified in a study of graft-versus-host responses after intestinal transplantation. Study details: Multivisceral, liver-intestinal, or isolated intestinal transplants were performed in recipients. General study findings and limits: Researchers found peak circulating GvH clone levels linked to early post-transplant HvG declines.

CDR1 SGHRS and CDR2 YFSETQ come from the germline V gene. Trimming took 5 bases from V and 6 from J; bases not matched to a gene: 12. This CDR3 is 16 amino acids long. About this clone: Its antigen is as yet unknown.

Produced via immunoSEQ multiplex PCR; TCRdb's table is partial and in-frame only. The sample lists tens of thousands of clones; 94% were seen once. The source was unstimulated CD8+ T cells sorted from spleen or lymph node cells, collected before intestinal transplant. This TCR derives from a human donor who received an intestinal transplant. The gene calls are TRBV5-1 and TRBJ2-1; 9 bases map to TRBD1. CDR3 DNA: TGCGCCAGCAGGCGGGCGGGGGACAGGGAAATCAATGAGCAGTTCTTC. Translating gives CASRRAGDREINEQFF.